The table lists the clone carrying this TCR beta chain with a few counts. These data belong to a study of shared clonotypes between healthy human individuals. Unsorted PBMC replicate PCRs used 300 to 350 ng DNA, tens of thousands of T cell genomes. TCRdb keeps only in-frame clones here, not all; method: immunoSEQ multiplex PCR. The table lists more than 450,000 clones, around 79% of them singletons, with 10% to 15% in the top ten. This clonotype was obtained from a woman aged 40 to 49 in good health. Some clones in this sample may be carry-over from other donors' samples. Sample: PBMCs.

CDR3 region: CASNIGASNTEAFF. The CDR3 DNA follows: TGTGCCAGCAACATTGGGGCTTCGAACACTGAAGCTTTCTTT. The rearrangement links TRBV28 to TRBJ1-1, with D perhaps matching TRBD1 (5 bases). Per germline, CDR1 MDHEN and CDR2 SYDVKM. This CDR3 contains 14 residues. V lost 7 bases, J lost 1 base, and 13 bases lay in between.